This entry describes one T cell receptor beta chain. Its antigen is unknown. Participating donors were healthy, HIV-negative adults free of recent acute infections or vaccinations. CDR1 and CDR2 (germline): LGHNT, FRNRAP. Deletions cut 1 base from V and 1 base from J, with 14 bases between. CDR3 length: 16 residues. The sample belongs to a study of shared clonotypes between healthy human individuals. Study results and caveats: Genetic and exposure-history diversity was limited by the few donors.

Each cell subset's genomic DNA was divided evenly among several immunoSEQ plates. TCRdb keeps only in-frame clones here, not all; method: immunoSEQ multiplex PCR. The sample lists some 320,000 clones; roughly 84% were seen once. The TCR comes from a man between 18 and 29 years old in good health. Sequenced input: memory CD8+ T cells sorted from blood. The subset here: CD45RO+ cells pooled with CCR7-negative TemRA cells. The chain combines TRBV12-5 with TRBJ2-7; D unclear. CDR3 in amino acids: CASGLGSPFASYEQYF. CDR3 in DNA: TGTGCTAGTGGTTTGGGTTCGCCCTTCGCGTCCTACGAGCAGTACTTC. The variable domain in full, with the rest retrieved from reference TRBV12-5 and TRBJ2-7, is DARVTQTPRHKVTEMGQEVTMRCQPILGHNTVFWYRQTMMQGLELLAYFRNRAPLDDSGMPKDRFSAEMPDATLATLKIQPSEPRDSAVYFCASGLGSPFASYEQYFGPGTRLTVT.